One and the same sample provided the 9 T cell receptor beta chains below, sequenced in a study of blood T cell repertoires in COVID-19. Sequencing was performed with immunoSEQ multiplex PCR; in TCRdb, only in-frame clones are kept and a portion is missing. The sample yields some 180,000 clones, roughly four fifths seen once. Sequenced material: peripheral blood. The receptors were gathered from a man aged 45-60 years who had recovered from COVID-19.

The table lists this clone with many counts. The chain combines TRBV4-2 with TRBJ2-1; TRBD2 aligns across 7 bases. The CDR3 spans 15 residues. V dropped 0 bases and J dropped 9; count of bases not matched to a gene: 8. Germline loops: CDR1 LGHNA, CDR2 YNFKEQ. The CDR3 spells CASSQDGLERGEQFF. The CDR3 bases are TGTGCCAGCAGCCAAGACGGCCTAGAGCGGGGTGAGCAGTTCTTC.

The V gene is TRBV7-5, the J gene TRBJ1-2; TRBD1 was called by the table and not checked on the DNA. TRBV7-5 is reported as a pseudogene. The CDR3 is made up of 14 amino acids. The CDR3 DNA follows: TGTGTCAGAAGCTCGGGACAGGCCTCCCCCGGCTACACCTTC. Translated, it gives CVRSSGQASPGYTF.

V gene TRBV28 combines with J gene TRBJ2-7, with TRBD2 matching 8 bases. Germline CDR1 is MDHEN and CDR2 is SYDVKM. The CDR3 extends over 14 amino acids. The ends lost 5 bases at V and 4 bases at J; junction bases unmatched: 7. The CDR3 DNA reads TGTGCCAGCAGTGAACTAGCGGAGCGATACGAGCAGTACTTC. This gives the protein CASSELAERYEQYF.

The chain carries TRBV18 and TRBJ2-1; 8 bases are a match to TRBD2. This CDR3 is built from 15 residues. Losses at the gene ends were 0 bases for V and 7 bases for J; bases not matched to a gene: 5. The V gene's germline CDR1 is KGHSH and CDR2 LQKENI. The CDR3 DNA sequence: TGTGCCAGCTCACCACCGGGGAGCGGGAGTAATGAGCAGTTCTTC. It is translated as CASSPPGSGSNEQFF.

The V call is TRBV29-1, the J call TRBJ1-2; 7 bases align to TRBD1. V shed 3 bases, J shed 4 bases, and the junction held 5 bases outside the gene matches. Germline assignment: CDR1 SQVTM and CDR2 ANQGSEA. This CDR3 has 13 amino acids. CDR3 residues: CSVDSGGGYGYTF. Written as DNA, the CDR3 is TGCAGCGTTGATTCAGGGGGTGGCTATGGCTACACCTTC.

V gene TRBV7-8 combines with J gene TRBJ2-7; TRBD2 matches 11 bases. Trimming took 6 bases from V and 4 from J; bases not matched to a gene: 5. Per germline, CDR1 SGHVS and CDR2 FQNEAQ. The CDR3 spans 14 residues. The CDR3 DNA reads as TGTGCCAGCAGAATGGGACTAGCGGATTACGAGCAGTACTTC. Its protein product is CASRMGLADYEQYF.

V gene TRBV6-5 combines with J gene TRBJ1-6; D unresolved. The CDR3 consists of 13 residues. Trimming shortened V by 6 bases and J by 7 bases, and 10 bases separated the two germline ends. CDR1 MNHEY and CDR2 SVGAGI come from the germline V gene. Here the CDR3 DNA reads TGTGCCAGCAGCTCTCTGTTAAATTCACCCCTCCACTTT. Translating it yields CASSSLLNSPLHF.

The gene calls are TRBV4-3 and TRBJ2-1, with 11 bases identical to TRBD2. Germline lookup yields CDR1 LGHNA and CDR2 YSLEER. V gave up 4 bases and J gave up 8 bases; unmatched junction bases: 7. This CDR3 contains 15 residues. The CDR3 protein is CASSLGLAARDEQFF. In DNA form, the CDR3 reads TGCGCCAGCAGCCTGGGACTAGCGGCGAGGGATGAGCAGTTCTTC.

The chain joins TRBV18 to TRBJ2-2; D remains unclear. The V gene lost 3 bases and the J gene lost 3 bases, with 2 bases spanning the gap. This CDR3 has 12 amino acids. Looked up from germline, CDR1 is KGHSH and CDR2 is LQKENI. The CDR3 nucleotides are TGTGCCAGCTCACCCGACACCGGGGAGCTGTTTTTT. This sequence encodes CASSPDTGELFF.